These 14 T cell receptor beta chains share one sample of origin, sequenced in a study of blood T cells in healthy people across ages. Combining a sample-barcoded 5' primer with a J-beta primer mix, a second PCR ran for 7 to 11 cycles. TCRdb passed the 5' RACE reads through MiXCR, listing each CDR3 protein once. The sample carries roughly 1,700,000 distinct CDR3 sequences, over 25% recorded once. What was sequenced was blood. These receptors came from a woman in her twenties or thirties in good health.

This clonotype was counted ten times or more. This rearrangement joins TRBV12-3 or TRBV12-4 to TRBJ1-6; 8 nucleotides line up with TRBD1. The J segment lost 7 bases and the V segment lost 3 bases, leaving 5 bases of the junction unmatched. CDR3 length: 15 residues. In nucleotides, the CDR3 is TGTGCCAGCAGTTTTGGTCGGGACAGGAATTCACCCCTCCACTTT. It encodes CASSFGRDRNSPLHF.

The chain uses TRBV7-6 and TRBJ2-1; 8 bases align to TRBD2. This CDR3 is 19 amino acids long. Trimming took 0 bases from V and 0 from J; bases not matched to a gene: 10. CDR1 is SGHVS and CDR2 is FNYEAQ in the germline V gene. CDR3 loop: CASSLALAGEASSYNEQFF. In DNA, the CDR3 is TGTGCCAGCAGCTTAGCCCTAGCGGGTGAAGCGAGCTCCTACAATGAGCAGTTCTTC.

Written as DNA, the CDR3 is TGTGCCAGCAGTTCCCTCCGGGGGTTAAGGGCGATGGGCAATCAGCCCCAGCATTTT. Translation gives CASSSLRGLRAMGNQPQHF. The chain couples TRBV12-3 or TRBV12-4 to TRBJ1-5; D perhaps matches TRBD1 (5 bases). The V and J ends lost 4 bases and 2 bases respectively, with 24 bases between them. CDR3 length: 19 amino acids.

This clonotype showed up just a few times. CDR3: CASKELGTEAFF. The DNA for the CDR3 is TGCGCCAGCAAGGAGTTGGGCACTGAAGCTTTCTTT. The rearrangement joins TRBV5-1 to TRBJ1-1; D is unclear. The germline CDR1 and CDR2 sequences are SGHRS and YFSETQ. The CDR3 sequence is 12 residues long. V was cut by 6 bases and J by 4 bases, with 10 bases left in between.

This clonotype showed up just a few times. The chain has TRBV6-6 and TRBJ2-3; D is unclear. In germline, CDR1 is MNHNY, CDR2 SVGAGI (reference sequence). Deletions cut 8 bases from V and 2 bases from J, with 8 bases between. CDR3 length: 12 amino acids. CDR3 sequence: CASASNTDTQYF. Written as DNA, the CDR3 is TGTGCCAGCGCGTCGAACACAGATACGCAGTATTTT.

This clonotype was seen repeatedly, ten times or more. The rearrangement uses TRBV7-2 and TRBJ2-3; D call uncertain. Germline V CDR1 and CDR2: SGHTA, FQGNSA. CDR3 size: 13 residues. V gave up 0 bases and J gave up 6 bases, with 7 bases separating them. CDR3 region: CASSLAASDTQYF. In DNA, the CDR3 is TGTGCCAGCAGCTTAGCGGCATCCGATACGCAGTATTTT.

V gene TRBV5-1 combines with J gene TRBJ2-1; 10 nucleotides match TRBD1. Trimming took 7 bases from V and 0 from J; bases not matched to a gene: 4. The CDR3 consists of 15 residues. CDR1 SGHRS and CDR2 YFSETQ come from the germline V gene. This CDR3 reads CASGQGGSSYNEQFF. As DNA, the CDR3 is TGCGCCAGCGGACAGGGGGGGAGCTCCTACAATGAGCAGTTCTTC.

This clonotype was seen a handful of times. V and J are TRBV20-1 and TRBJ2-5; D is ambiguous. The J call is in doubt because the DNA end fits TRBJ2-1 better. Germline-derived CDR1 and CDR2 are DFQATT and SNEGSKA (reference sequence). The CDR3 loop spans 14 amino acids. CDR3 DNA: TGCAGTGCTAGAGGACCGAGTTACCAAGAGACCCAGTTCTTC. Protein product: CSARGPSYQETQFF.

This clonotype was found a few times. The V and J genes are TRBV21-1 and TRBJ2-7; no check of the table's D call, TRBD2, against the DNA was made. TRBV21-1 counts as a pseudogene. There are 15 residues in the CDR3. The CDR3 nucleotides read TGTGCCAGCAGCAAACCCCCTAGGAGGGCCAGAGAGCAGTACTTC. It codes for CASSKPPRRAREQYF.

About this clonotype: Possible read error: a much larger clone is one base away. The chain carries TRBV7-9 and TRBJ2-7, with 8 bases aligning to TRBD2. This CDR3 is 12 amino acids long. The ends lost 8 bases at V and 5 bases at J; junction bases unmatched: 5. Per germline, CDR1 SEHNR and CDR2 FQNEAQ (reference sequence). CDR3 loop: CASRRRGDEQYF. CDR3 DNA: TGTGCCAGCCGAAGGCGGGGGGACGAGCAGTACTTC.

This clonotype showed up just a few times. The V call is TRBV6-2 or TRBV6-3, the J call TRBJ2-4; 9 bases align to TRBD1. Germline-derived CDR1 and CDR2 are MNHEY and SVGEGT. V was clipped by 8 bases and J by 2 bases; unmatched bases: 16. The CDR3 is 18 residues long. This CDR3 reads CASANQDRGRGTKNIQYF. The CDR3, as DNA: TGTGCCAGCGCAAACCAGGACAGGGGTCGTGGGACCAAAAACATTCAGTACTTC.

This clonotype occurred many times. This sequence joins TRBV12-3 or TRBV12-4 and TRBJ1-5, with D perhaps TRBD1 (5 bases). V lost 3 bases to trimming and J lost 9 bases, with 12 bases between them. The CDR3 has 13 residues. In DNA, the CDR3 is TGTGCCAGCAGTTTCACAGGCCTGCGGCCCCAGCATTTT. Its protein product is CASSFTGLRPQHF.

The gene calls are TRBV15 and TRBJ1-1; D is undetermined. CDR1 and CDR2 from the germline V gene are LNHNV and YYDKDF (reference sequence). The CDR3 sequence is 16 residues long. The V end lost 0 bases, the J end lost 0 bases, and 11 bases lay between the germline ends. The CDR3 DNA is TGTGCCACCAGCAGAGATCGAACAGCTATGAACACTGAAGCTTTCTTT. Amino acid sequence: CATSRDRTAMNTEAFF.

Comment on this clonotype: This may be a read error, as it is one base from a much larger clone. The V gene is TRBV10-3, the J gene TRBJ2-7, with unresolved D. The germline CDR1 and CDR2 sequences are ENHRY and SYGVKD. There are 11 residues in the CDR3. V gave up 3 bases and J gave up 3 bases, with 3 bases separating them. CDR3 sequence: CAISDNYEQYF. The CDR3 DNA follows: TGTGCCATCAGTGATAACTACGAGCAGTACTTC.